The T cell receptor (beta chain) under discussion was sequenced for a study of CD8 T cells in ankylosing spondylitis. Whole-study findings and limits: Ankylosing spondylitis blood appeared to carry a characteristic TCR beta motif of eight or nine highly homologous variants. There were earlier reports of some motif variants in reactive arthritis synovial fluid and blood. Clones linked to the disease showed a CD8+ phenotype. They occurred at relatively low frequencies in peripheral blood. Reportedly, disease-linked clones are significantly enriched in ankylosing spondylitis patients' matched synovial fluid.

TCR beta libraries were made by quantitative 5'-RACE with molecular barcodes. TCRdb redid the calling of the 5' RACE reads with MiXCR, one entry per CDR3 protein. The table has approximately 500,000 distinct CDR3 sequences, roughly 13% seen once. The CDR3 covers 13 residues. From germline, CDR1 is KGHDR and CDR2 SFDVKD. V shed 10 bases and J shed 4 bases, with 15 bases lying between them. With respect to this clonotype: Its antigen remains unknown.

The specimen sequenced was blood, either unsorted or a sorted T cell fraction (not recorded which). The TCR comes from a male donor with ankylosing spondylitis. The V and J genes are TRBV24-1 and TRBJ2-5; tentatively, D is TRBD1 or TRBD2 (5 bases each). The CDR3 sequence is CATRGAGRETQYF. The CDR3 coding sequence is TGTGCCACTCGGGGAGCAGGGCGAGAGACCCAGTACTTC.